A selection of T cell receptor beta chains follows, all from one sample in a study of read filtering for tumor transcriptome and immune sequencing. TCRdb used MiXCR to reprocess the reads, holding one entry per CDR3 protein. The data show about 61,000 distinct CDR3 sequences, around 18% seen once. Sequences were obtained from a population of CD138-negative cells sorted from bone marrow. These receptor sequences come from a donor aged 40 or older with multiple myeloma. CDR3s include the opening cysteine and the closing phenylalanine or tryptophan. A D gene is named only where the DNA matches it firmly. Clone size is given for some rows only: seen once, a few or many times, or a class if the clone is expanded.

TRBJ2-1 many . TRBV7-3 TGTGCCAGCAGCCCTCGGGAGCTCAATGAGCAGTTCTTC CASSPRELNEQFF
TRBJ2-3 medium-sized . TRBV20-1 TGCAGTGCTAGGAGGGGGTCTGGCACAGATACGCAGTATTTT CSARRGSGTDTQYF
TRBJ2-7 . . TRBV20-1 TGCAGTGCTAGCCTGGAGGCGAGGGGCGAACAGTACTTC CSASLEARGEQYF
TRBJ1-1 . . TRBV12-3/TRBV12-4 TGTGCCAGCACCTATTGGGCGAAATCGAACACTGAAGCTTTCTTT CASTYWAKSNTEAFF
TRBJ2-1 many . TRBV5-1 TGCGCCAGCAGCTTGGGTAGCGTCGGGTTGAGTGAGCAGTTCTTC CASSLGSVGLSEQFF
TRBJ2-1 many . TRBV12-3/TRBV12-4 TGTGCCAGCAGTTTATGGGGTTACAATGAGCAGTTCTTC CASSLWGYNEQFF
TRBJ2-1 many TRBD1 TRBV10-3 TGTGCCATCAGCACCGGGACAGGGGGTCGCAATGAGCAGTTCTTC CAISTGTGGRNEQFF
TRBJ2-5 many . TRBV28 TGTGCCAGCACCCAAGGGGGGGGACCTCAAGAGACCCAGTACTTC CASTQGGGPQETQYF
TRBJ2-7 . TRBD2 TRBV11-2 TGTGCCAGCAGCCCGGGACTAGCGAACTCCTACGAGCAGTACTTC CASSPGLANSYEQYF
TRBJ2-2 . . TRBV7-3 TGTGCCAGCAGCCCGTGGGAAGTGAGGACCGGGGAGCTGTTTTTT CASSPWEVRTGELFF
TRBJ1-2 many . TRBV7-3 TGTGCCAGCAGCTTATCAGGGAATCCGGACTATGGCTACACCTTC CASSLSGNPDYGYTF
TRBJ1-1 few . TRBV6-5 TGTGCCAGCAGCCCCGGATACGCTGAAGCTTTCTTT CASSPGYAEAFF
TRBJ2-4 many . TRBV20-1 TGCAGTGCTAGAGATCCCGGGGCAGCCAAAAACATTCAGTACTTC CSARDPGAAKNIQYF
TRBJ2-1 many TRBD2 TRBV20-1 TGCAGTGCTAGAGAGGGGAGTAGCGGGGGGGCCATTAGATTGTTTGGTTCCTACAATGAGCAGTTCTTC CSAREGSSGGAIRLFGSYNEQFF
TRBJ2-2 many . TRBV2 TGTGCCAGCAGAGGTTCTTCCACCGGGGAGCTGTTTTTT CASRGSSTGELFF
TRBJ1-1 many . TRBV28 TGTGCCAGCAGTTTAATTGCCTTGGGGACTGAAGCTTTCTTT CASSLIALGTEAFF
TRBJ2-3 many . TRBV4-1 TGCGCCAGCACGCTGCGCAGGGCGGGCCAGAGTTCAGATACGCAGTATTTT CASTLRRAGQSSDTQYF
TRBJ1-1 many . TRBV7-3 TGTGCCAGCAGCTTAACCGGGACACCGAACACTGAAGCTTTCTTT CASSLTGTPNTEAFF
TRBJ2-3 many . TRBV4-1 TGCGCCAGCAGCCTGATCCCCAGCACAGATACGCAGTATTTT CASSLIPSTDTQYF
TRBJ2-7 few . TRBV20-1 TGCAGTGCTAGCGGGGAGACTTACGAGCAGTACTTC CSASGETYEQYF
TRBJ2-2 many TRBD1 TRBV13 TGTGCCAGCAGCTACAGGGGGCCCCGCGGGGAGCTGTTTTTT CASSYRGPRGELFF
TRBJ2-1 many TRBD2 TRBV11-2 TGTGCCAGCAGGTCGGGAGGATCCTACAATGAGCAGTTCTTC CASRSGGSYNEQFF
TRBJ2-1 many . TRBV18 TGTGCCAGCTCACCGAGCCCCTCCTACAATGAGCAGTTCTTC CASSPSPSYNEQFF
TRBJ2-5 many TRBD1 TRBV24-1 TGTGCCACCAGCCGAACAGGGGGGTCAGAGACCCAGTACTTC CATSRTGGSETQYF
TRBJ2-3 once . TRBV20-1 TGCAGTGGTCTGGTGTCAGATACGCAGGATTTT CSGLVSDTQDF
TRBJ2-3 many . TRBV12-3/TRBV12-4 TGTGCCAGCAGTCTCAATGACTTGGCAGATACGCAGTATTTT CASSLNDLADTQYF
TRBJ2-2 many TRBD1 TRBV5-1 TGCGCCAGCGGCCCCGGGACAGGGTCCGGGGAGCTGTTTTTT CASGPGTGSGELFF
TRBJ2-7 many . TRBV23-1 TGCGCCAGCAGTCAAATGATAGACGGACAGACGAGCAAGTACGGGCAGTACTTC CASSQMIDGQTSKYGQYF
TRBJ2-1 many TRBD2 TRBV20-1 TGCAGTGCTCTGCCACTAGCGGGGCTACACAATGAGCAGTTCTTC CSALPLAGLHNEQFF
TRBJ2-5 many TRBD2 TRBV29-1 TGCAGCGTTGTCCGAACTAAGTCCCTAGCGGGTACTAACCAAGAGACCCAGTACTTC CSVVRTKSLAGTNQETQYF
TRBJ2-3 . . TRBV7-3 TGTGCCAGCAGTCTTTGGGGCACAGATACGCAGTATTTT CASSLWGTDTQYF
TRBJ1-5 many . TRBV20-1 TGCAGTGCTAGGGACAACTTCAATCAGCCCCAGCATTTT CSARDNFNQPQHF
TRBJ2-7 many TRBD2 TRBV5-1 TGCGCCAGCAGCGGAGGACTAGCAACCTACGAGCAGTACTTC CASSGGLATYEQYF
TRBJ2-3 many TRBD1 TRBV20-1 TGCAGTGCTAGAGTGTGGACAGGGATACCAGATACGCAGTATTTT CSARVWTGIPDTQYF
TRBJ1-1 many . TRBV28 TGTGCCAGCATCCAGGGGACGGTGAACACTGAAGCTTTCTTT CASIQGTVNTEAFF
TRBJ2-2 few TRBD1 TRBV6-5 TGTGCCAGCAGTCGACAGGGTGGCGGGGAGCTGTTTTTT CASSRQGGGELFF
TRBJ2-7 many . TRBV18 TGTGCCAGCTCCCGGGACACCCAAGGCTCCCATAGTCAGTACTTC CASSRDTQGSHSQYF
TRBJ1-2 many . TRBV28 TGTGCCAGCAATAGGGACGCCGATATCCATGGCTACACCTTC CASNRDADIHGYTF
TRBJ2-7 few . TRBV9 TGTGCCAGCAGCGCATCCCCGGAAAGGTACGAGCAGTACTTC CASSASPERYEQYF
TRBJ1-4 many TRBD1 TRBV6-6 TGTGCCAGCAGTTACCCGGGACAGGGTCAAGAAAAACTGTTTTTT CASSYPGQGQEKLFF
TRBJ1-2 . . TRBV10-3 TGTGCCATCACCTCCGGGTCATCCTTTGGCTACACCTTC CAITSGSSFGYTF
TRBJ1-6 many . TRBV12-3/TRBV12-4 TGTGCCAGCAGACCGGAAATACATAATTCACCCCTCCACTTT CASRPEIHNSPLHF
TRBJ2-3 many TRBD2 TRBV7-3 TGTGCCAGCAGCCGATCGGGAACTAGCGGGAGGAGCACAGATACGCAGTATTTT CASSRSGTSGRSTDTQYF
TRBJ2-2 many . TRBV7-7 TGTGCTAGCAGCTCGGGATTGGCCGGGGAGCTGTTTTTT CASSSGLAGELFF
TRBJ2-7 many TRBD1 TRBV20-1 TGCAGTGCTCGACAGGGGTTTTTGGGCTACGAGCAGTACTTC CSARQGFLGYEQYF